The rows below give T cell receptor beta chains drawn from one sample of a study of cytomegalovirus exposure and HLA in healthy donors. Some clones are missing from TCRdb's copy, which holds only in-frame ones; the method was immunoSEQ multiplex PCR. The sample yields around 200,000 clones, roughly 77% seen once. Sequencing input: PBMCs. The receptors originated from a man aged 25-45 years in good health and CMV-seropositive. Each CDR3 is given with its conserved first and last residue. A D gene is named only where the DNA matches it firmly. Rows give clone size only sometimes, using once, few, many, or a class for an expanded clone.

TRBV30	NA	TRBJ1-1	once	TGTGCCTGGGGGGGGACCCGAGTCACGAACACTGAAGCTTTCTTT	CAWGGTRVTNTEAFF
TRBV2	TRBD2	TRBJ2-5	few	TGTGCCAGCAGTCCGGGACTAGCGGGAGTGGAGACCCAGTACTTC	CASSPGLAGVETQYF
TRBV28	NA	TRBJ2-7	NA	TGTGCCAGCGGGCGGACAGCCTACGAGCAGTACTTC	CASGRTAYEQYF
TRBV10-3	TRBD1	TRBJ2-5	NA	TGTGCCATCGGACAGGAAAACCAAGAGACCCAGTACTTC	CAIGQENQETQYF
TRBV19	TRBD2	TRBJ2-1	NA	TGTGCCAGTAGAACTAGCGGGGGCTCCTACAATGAGCAGTTCTTC	CASRTSGGSYNEQFF
TRBV18	NA	TRBJ2-1	NA	TGTGCCAGCTCACCACCTGTCGGGGGAGACGGTGCGGGGGAGCAGTTCTTC	CASSPPVGGDGAGEQFF
TRBV30	NA	TRBJ1-2	NA	TGTGCCTGGAGCGTACAGAGCTATGGCTACACCTTC	CAWSVQSYGYTF
TRBV6-5	NA	TRBJ2-1	few	TGTGCCAGCAGTTACGATGAGACAGGAGTGTATGAGCAGTTCTTC	CASSYDETGVYEQFF
TRBV11-2	TRBD2	TRBJ2-5	NA	TGTGCCAGCAGCCGACGACCGGGACTAGGGGAAGAGACCCAGTACTTC	CASSRRPGLGEETQYF
TRBV29-1	NA	TRBJ2-1	few	TGCAGCGCGGACTCGTTCTCCTACAATGAGCAGTTCTTC	CSADSFSYNEQFF
TRBV7-2	NA	TRBJ1-3	NA	TGTGCCAGCAGCTTAGTCAGGGGCTCTGGAAACACCATATATTTT	CASSLVRGSGNTIYF
TRBV4-3	NA	TRBJ2-7	few	TGCGCCAGCAGCCAGGATGGACTAGGGGGCTACGAGCAGTACTTC	CASSQDGLGGYEQYF
TRBV28	TRBD2	TRBJ2-7	NA	TGTGCCAGCAGTTTAGGGACTAGCGGGATCTTCTACGAGCAGTACTTC	CASSLGTSGIFYEQYF
TRBV5-4	NA	TRBJ2-6	NA	TGTGCCAGCTTGGTGGGCCCCTCTGGGGCCAACGTCCTGACTTTC	CASLVGPSGANVLTF
TRBV14	TRBD2	TRBJ2-5	NA	TGTGCCAGCAGCCAAGGTCTAGCGGGAGTGGAGACCCAGTACTTC	CASSQGLAGVETQYF
TRBV19	NA	TRBJ1-5	once	TGTGCCAGTAGTATGGGGAGAACAGCCCAGCATTTT	CASSMGRTAQHF
TRBV7-2	NA	TRBJ2-1	NA	TGTGCCAGCAGCTCTAGCTCCTACAATGAGCAGTTCTTC	CASSSSSYNEQFF
TRBV4-1	TRBD1	TRBJ2-5	NA	TGCGCCAGCAGCCAAGGGGACAGGGGGCTTAGGGGGCCGCAGACCCAGTACTTC	CASSQGDRGLRGPQTQYF
TRBV20-1	NA	TRBJ1-1	NA	TGCAGTTCGAACAGGAACACTGAAGCTTTCTTT	CSSNRNTEAFF
TRBV5-6	TRBD1	TRBJ2-1	once	TGTGCCAGCACCTCTGGGGGACAGGGTTACAATGAGCAGTTCTTC	CASTSGGQGYNEQFF
TRBV27	TRBD1	TRBJ1-2	NA	TGTGCCAGCAGAATTACCGGGACAGACCCCTTTATTGACTATGGCTACACCTTC	CASRITGTDPFIDYGYTF
TRBV5-1	NA	TRBJ1-1	NA	TGCGCCAGCAGCTTGACCAGGAACACTGAAGCTTTCTTT	CASSLTRNTEAFF
TRBV11-1	TRBD2	TRBJ2-1	once	TGTGCCAGCCGCGGGGGGGTTAAGCCCAATGAGCAGTTCTTC	CASRGGVKPNEQFF
TRBV5-4	NA	TRBJ1-1	once	TGTGCCAGCAGCTTGCCTCTGGGGCGCGTCACTGAAGCTTTCTTT	CASSLPLGRVTEAFF
TRBV19	NA	TRBJ1-1	NA	TGTGCCAGTAGTACCGCCCGAGGTACTGAAGCTTTCTTT	CASSTARGTEAFF
TRBV5-1	TRBD2	TRBJ2-3	once	TGCGCCAGCAGCCCACTAGCGGGGGGTACAGATACGCAGTATTTT	CASSPLAGGTDTQYF
TRBV5-6	TRBD1	TRBJ2-5	NA	TGTGCCAGCAGCCCGGGGACAGAAGAGACCCAGTACTTC	CASSPGTEETQYF
TRBV11-3	TRBD2	TRBJ2-3	NA	TGTGCCAGCAGCCCGTCCCACGGCAGCGGGAGGGATACGCAGTATTTT	CASSPSHGSGRDTQYF
TRBV7-3	TRBD2	TRBJ2-7	NA	TGTGCCAGCAGCCCGGCGGCGGGAGGGCCCCACGAGCAGTACTTC	CASSPAAGGPHEQYF
TRBV6-1	TRBD1	TRBJ1-1	NA	TGTGCCAGCAGTGCAGGACAGGAGAACACTGAAGCTTTCTTT	CASSAGQENTEAFF
TRBV5-4	NA	TRBJ1-1	few	TGTGCCAGCAGCCCACCACAGGGTATGGTCACTGAAGCTTTCTTT	CASSPPQGMVTEAFF
TRBV19	TRBD1	TRBJ2-6	once	TGTGCCAGTAGTATTGTGACAGGGGCTCGGTCTGGGGCCAACGTCCTGACTTTC	CASSIVTGARSGANVLTF
TRBV30	TRBD2	TRBJ2-7	NA	TGTGCCTGGGGGCGGGGGGGGACTTACGAGCAGTACTTC	CAWGRGGTYEQYF
TRBV7-7	NA	TRBJ2-5	NA	TGTGCTAGCAGCCCCCCGGGTGAGACCCAGTACTTC	CASSPPGETQYF
TRBV7-3	TRBD1	TRBJ2-1	NA	TGTGCCAGCAGCCTAACGGACAGGGTAAATGAGCAGTTCTTC	CASSLTDRVNEQFF
TRBV6-5	NA	TRBJ1-2	NA	TGTGCCAGCAGCCGCGGGGGAGCCTCGTGGGGCTACACCTTC	CASSRGGASWGYTF
TRBV19	TRBD2	TRBJ2-3	NA	TGTGCCAGTCGCCAAGCGGGGGGCGCCCGCAGAGATACGCAGTATTTT	CASRQAGGARRDTQYF
TRBV9	NA	TRBJ2-1	NA	TGTGCCAGCAGCGTAGGGCAGGGCCCCTACAATGAGCAGTTCTTC	CASSVGQGPYNEQFF
TRBV28	TRBD2	TRBJ2-5	NA	TGTGCCAGCAATACCGGGACTAGCGGATTGTACCAAGAGACCCAGTACTTC	CASNTGTSGLYQETQYF
TRBV15	TRBD2	TRBJ2-5	NA	TGTGCCACCAACTGGGGAGGGGAGACCCAGTACTTC	CATNWGGETQYF
TRBV28	NA	TRBJ1-3	NA	TGTGCCAGCAGTTTTCTGGGGGCAGGAAGCACCATATATTTT	CASSFLGAGSTIYF
TRBV19	TRBD1	TRBJ1-1	NA	TGTTGCTCCCGGAGGGGACAGGGCTTGAACACTGAAGCTTTCTTT	CCSRRGQGLNTEAFF
TRBV29-1	NA	TRBJ2-5	NA	TGCAGCGTCCTCGATCCGAGAACCCAAGAGACCCAGTACTTC	CSVLDPRTQETQYF
TRBV5-1	TRBD2	TRBJ2-5	NA	TGCGCCAGCAGCTTGTGGGGACTAGCGGGAGAGACCCAGTACTTC	CASSLWGLAGETQYF
TRBV11-3	NA	TRBJ2-2	NA	TGTGCCAGCAGCCCGGACAGAAACACCGGGGAGCTGTTTTTT	CASSPDRNTGELFF
TRBV5-8	TRBD1	TRBJ1-1	NA	TGTGCCAGCAGTTGGAACAGGGGATTGGAGGCTTTCTTT	CASSWNRGLEAFF
TRBV5-4	NA	TRBJ1-3	NA	TGTGCCAGCAGTCAAGGACTGTCCTCCGCCATATATTTT	CASSQGLSSAIYF
TRBV27	NA	TRBJ2-1	NA	TGTGCCAGCAGTCTCGGGAGCTCCTACAACGAGCAGTTCTTC	CASSLGSSYNEQFF
TRBV25-1	NA	TRBJ2-5	once	TGTGCCAGCAGTGCGGACGGGGTTGGGACCCAGTACTTC	CASSADGVGTQYF
TRBV11-3	TRBD1	TRBJ2-7	NA	TGTGCCAGCAGCTTAGATGGGACAGGGAACTACGAGCAGTACTTC	CASSLDGTGNYEQYF
TRBV6-1	TRBD1	TRBJ1-2	NA	TGTGCCAGCAGTTGGACAGGGTCGGACTATGGCTACACCTTC	CASSWTGSDYGYTF
TRBV5-1	NA	TRBJ1-4	NA	TGCGCCAGCAGACCCCGGGCAGGGCCAGGAGAAAAACTGTTTTTT	CASRPRAGPGEKLFF
TRBV5-1	NA	TRBJ1-1	NA	TGCGCCAGCAGCTTGGACTGGTACGAGACTGAAGCTTTCTTT	CASSLDWYETEAFF
TRBV7-9	TRBD1	TRBJ2-2	few	TGTGCCAGCAGCTCCCCGGACAGGGCGAACACCGGGGAGCTGTTTTTT	CASSSPDRANTGELFF